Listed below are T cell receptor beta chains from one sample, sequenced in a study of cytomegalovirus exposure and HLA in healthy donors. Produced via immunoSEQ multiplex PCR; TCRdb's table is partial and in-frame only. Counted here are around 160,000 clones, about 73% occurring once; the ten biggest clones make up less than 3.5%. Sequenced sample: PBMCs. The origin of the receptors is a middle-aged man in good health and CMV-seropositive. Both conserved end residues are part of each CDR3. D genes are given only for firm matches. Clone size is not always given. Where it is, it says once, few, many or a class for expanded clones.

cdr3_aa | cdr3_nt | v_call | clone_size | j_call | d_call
CASRMDRGPGELFF | TGTGCCAGCAGGATGGACAGGGGGCCCGGGGAGCTGTTTTTT | TRBV6-5 | . | TRBJ2-2 | TRBD1
CASIRDRGNEQYF | TGTGCCAGCATCCGGGACAGGGGCAACGAGCAGTACTTC | TRBV7-2 | . | TRBJ2-7 | TRBD1
CASSHGLAARGELFF | TGCGCCAGCAGCCACGGACTAGCGGCAAGAGGGGAGCTGTTTTTT | TRBV4-1 | few | TRBJ2-2 | TRBD2
CASSESPDRGRGYTF | TGTGCCAGCAGTGAATCCCCCGACAGGGGGCGAGGCTACACCTTC | TRBV25-1 | many | TRBJ1-2 | TRBD1
CASSSYNRGKGPEAFF | TGTGCCAGTAGTAGTTATAACAGGGGGAAAGGACCTGAAGCTTTCTTT | TRBV19 | . | TRBJ1-1 | TRBD1
CASSPLPQGDFEQYF | TGTGCCAGCAGCCCCCTCCCGCAAGGGGATTTCGAGCAGTACTTC | TRBV9 | . | TRBJ2-7 | .
CASSEQGNTGELFF | TGTGCCAGCAGTGAACAGGGCAACACCGGGGAGCTGTTTTTT | TRBV6-4 | . | TRBJ2-2 | .
CASSCRGLAGGPMTDTQYF | TGCGCCAGCAGCTGCAGGGGACTAGCGGGAGGTCCTATGACAGATACGCAGTATTTT | TRBV5-1 | . | TRBJ2-3 | TRBD2
CASSLDRARRNTEAFF | TGTGCCAGCAGTTTAGACAGGGCGAGACGGAACACTGAAGCTTTCTTT | TRBV7-8 | . | TRBJ1-1 | TRBD1
CASSQGQGVTDTQYF | TGCGCCAGCAGCCAGGGACAGGGAGTCACAGATACGCAGTATTTT | TRBV4-1 | . | TRBJ2-3 | TRBD1
CASSIGTDNYEQYF | TGTGCCAGTAGTATTGGGACAGATAACTACGAGCAGTACTTC | TRBV19 | . | TRBJ2-7 | TRBD1
CASSLNTIYF | TGTGCCAGCAGCCTCAACACCATATATTTT | TRBV7-9 | . | TRBJ1-3 | .
CASSTNPATNEKLFF | TGTGCCAGCAGCACAAACCCCGCAACTAATGAAAAACTGTTTTTT | TRBV5-4 | . | TRBJ1-4 | .
CASSFVSGYSGQETQYF | TGTGCCAGCAGCTTTGTCTCAGGGTATAGCGGACAAGAGACCCAGTACTTC | TRBV5-8 | . | TRBJ2-5 | .
CAWLTGNYEQYF | TGTGCCTGGTTGACAGGGAACTACGAGCAGTACTTC | TRBV30 | . | TRBJ2-7 | TRBD1
CASSSSGSLNNEQFF | TGTGCCAGCAGTTCTAGCGGGAGCCTCAACAATGAGCAGTTCTTC | TRBV25-1 | . | TRBJ2-1 | TRBD2
CASSFGGGYTGELFF | TGTGCCAGCAGCTTCGGGGGGGGGTACACCGGGGAGCTGTTTTTT | TRBV11-3 | . | TRBJ2-2 | TRBD2
CASKLPRTDTQYF | TGTGCCAGCAAACTTCCCCGCACAGATACGCAGTATTTT | TRBV5-6 | . | TRBJ2-3 | .
CASSGGLYESTDTQYF | TGTGCCAGCAGTGGGGGACTGTACGAATCCACAGATACGCAGTATTTT | TRBV28 | . | TRBJ2-3 | .
CAWSPTGTGYQPQHF | TGTGCCTGGAGTCCTACCGGGACAGGCTATCAGCCCCAGCATTTT | TRBV30 | . | TRBJ1-5 | TRBD1
CASSLMGASGMSNEQFF | TGTGCCAGCAGTTTGATGGGGGCGAGCGGGATGAGCAACGAGCAGTTCTTC | TRBV27 | once | TRBJ2-1 | .
CASSEAGMGTNEKLFF | TGTGCCAGCAGTGAGGCAGGGATGGGAACTAATGAAAAACTGTTTTTT | TRBV25-1 | . | TRBJ1-4 | .
CASSKAQTRTSGGNSYEQYF | TGTGCCAGCAGCAAAGCGCAGACAAGGACTAGCGGGGGTAACTCCTACGAGCAGTACTTC | TRBV21-1 | . | TRBJ2-7 | .
CASSLGLAGLEQFF | TGTGCCAGCAGCTTAGGACTAGCGGGACTTGAGCAGTTCTTC | TRBV11-2 | few | TRBJ2-1 | TRBD2
CASSPPASGSSYEQYF | TGTGCCAGCTCACCACCGGCTAGCGGGAGTTCCTACGAGCAGTACTTC | TRBV18 | . | TRBJ2-7 | TRBD2
CASNEEQVHGYTF | TGTGCCAGCAATGAGGAACAGGTCCACGGCTACACCTTC | TRBV28 | . | TRBJ1-2 | .
CASSLDRQGSFLGENIQYF | TGCGCCAGCAGCTTGGACCGGCAGGGTTCCTTTTTAGGGGAAAACATTCAGTACTTC | TRBV5-1 | . | TRBJ2-4 | .
CASSLMPAAPRGNEQFF | TGTGCCAGCAGCTTGATGCCAGCGGCCCCCAGGGGAAATGAGCAGTTCTTC | TRBV5-5 | . | TRBJ2-1 | .
CASSLTGGYGYTF | TGTGCCAGCAGTTTGACAGGGGGTTATGGCTACACCTTC | TRBV27 | once | TRBJ1-2 | TRBD1
CASSRSGSSYNEQFF | TGTGCCAGTAGTAGAAGCGGAAGCTCCTACAATGAGCAGTTCTTC | TRBV19 | . | TRBJ2-1 | .
CASSLVASASYEQYF | TGTGCCAGCAGCTTGGTGGCTAGCGCCTCCTACGAGCAGTACTTC | TRBV5-6 | . | TRBJ2-7 | .
CASSSTQTSGSKDTQYF | TGTGCCAGCAGTTCTACCCAGACTAGCGGGAGTAAAGATACGCAGTATTTT | TRBV27 | . | TRBJ2-3 | TRBD2
CASSLIRGPGELFF | TGTGCCAGCAGCTTAATAAGGGGGCCCGGGGAGCTGTTTTTT | TRBV7-9 | . | TRBJ2-2 | TRBD1
CASSGGSDTQYF | TGTGCCAGCAGCGGGGGGTCAGATACGCAGTATTTT | TRBV4-2 | . | TRBJ2-3 | .
CASSQEALAGSTDTQYF | TGTGCCAGCAGCCAAGAGGCACTAGCGGGAAGCACAGATACGCAGTATTTT | TRBV4-2 | . | TRBJ2-3 | TRBD2
CASSLLTSGTDTQYF | TGTGCCAGCAGCTTACTTACTAGCGGCACAGATACGCAGTATTTT | TRBV7-7 | . | TRBJ2-3 | TRBD2
CASRGDRDSYEQYF | TGTGCCAGCCGAGGAGACAGGGACTCCTACGAGCAGTACTTC | TRBV14 | once | TRBJ2-7 | TRBD1
CASSRYRQGVDEQFF | TGTGCCAGCAGCCGCTATCGACAGGGGGTCGATGAGCAGTTCTTC | TRBV14 | . | TRBJ2-1 | TRBD1
CASSVRSGTGELFF | TGTGCCAGCAGCGTAAGATCGGGGACCGGGGAGCTGTTTTTT | TRBV9 | . | TRBJ2-2 | .
CAITSGSANTGELFF | TGTGCCATCACTAGCGGGAGTGCGAACACCGGGGAGCTGTTTTTT | TRBV28 | . | TRBJ2-2 | TRBD2
CASSLGGWDTEAFF | TGTGCCAGCAGTTTGGGAGGGTGGGACACTGAAGCTTTCTTT | TRBV27 | few | TRBJ1-1 | .
CASSYTGTGNTGELFF | TGTGCCAGCAGTTATACCGGGACAGGAAACACCGGGGAGCTGTTTTTT | TRBV6-5 | . | TRBJ2-2 | TRBD1
CASSLQPGMGTEAFF | TGTGCCAGCAGTTTACAGCCGGGGATGGGCACTGAAGCTTTCTTT | TRBV28 | . | TRBJ1-1 | .
CASTKGLDLPYEQYF | TGTGCCAGTACCAAAGGTCTAGATCTTCCCTACGAGCAGTACTTC | TRBV19 | . | TRBJ2-7 | .
CASSDPRGLNYEQYF | TGTGCCAGCAGTGACCCCCGGGGACTTAACTACGAGCAGTACTTC | TRBV7-9 | few | TRBJ2-7 | .
CASSATGDGTRDSPLHF | TGTGCCAGCTCAGCGACAGGCGACGGGACGAGGGATTCACCCCTCCACTTT | TRBV18 | . | TRBJ1-6 | .